These 2 T cell receptor beta chains share one sample of origin, sequenced in a study of post-analysis software for immune sequencing data (dated by TCRdb to the mid-2010s). These receptors' antigens are unknown. The investigation overall reported the following: Roughly 5 TRBV segments, including TRBV5-6, TRBV5-1 and TRBV20-1, were significantly more frequent in patients than controls.

The library was generated by PCR. Sequencing instrument: Illumina HiSeq 2500. Unique molecular identifiers were incorporated into TCR beta cDNA libraries to reduce PCR and sequencing biases. TCRdb trimmed public reads at Q25 via fastp, called clones via MiXCR and kept in-frame beta chains. Identical CDR3 proteins give one entry, which carries the most common genes and DNA. Counted in this sample were around 200,000 distinct CDR3 sequences; 25% to 35% of them appeared once. Jointly, the top ten make up more than 3% of the sample. Sequences were obtained from blood. All receptors come from a girl under 18 with multiple sclerosis.

The rearrangement uses TRBV7-9 and TRBJ2-7; 9 bases agree with TRBD1. Germline values: CDR1 SEHNR, CDR2 FQNEAQ (reference sequence). The CDR3 is 15 residues long. Losses at the gene ends were 5 bases for V and 4 bases for J; bases not matched to a gene: 9. This CDR3 reads CASSTPGQGDYEQYF. In DNA, the CDR3 is TGTGCCAGCAGCACCCCGGGACAGGGCGATTACGAGCAGTACTTC.

On this clonotype: It may be a read error: a sequence one base away is much more abundant. The chain is built from TRBV7-2 and TRBJ2-5; 13 nucleotides match TRBD2. The V segment lost 7 bases and the J segment 11 bases; nucleotides outside the gene matches: 13. This CDR3 region has 15 residues. Germline V lookup: CDR1 SGHTA, CDR2 FQGNSA. The CDR3, as DNA: TGTGCCAGCATCGGGACTAGCGGGATGTACAATGAGCAGTACTTC. This gives the protein CASIGTSGMYNEQYF. The full variable domain, its missing parts supplied by reference TRBV7-2 and TRBJ2-5, is GAGVSQSPSNKVTEKGKDVELRCDPISGHTALYWYRQSLGQGLEFLIYFQGNSAPDKSGLPSDRFSAERTGGSVSTLTIQRTQQEDSAVYLCASIGTSGMYNEQYFGPGTRLLVL.